The following is a T cell receptor (beta chain) sequence with its context. Which antigen it targets is not known. Base qualities were left out, and no much larger clone turns up one base away. The sample's time point label, decoded: blood 4 weeks post-SBRT, at nephrectomy. Taken with the paper, the label for treatment or condition translates to: 15 Gy SBRT to primary tumor, nephrectomy 4 weeks later. The samples were drawn from a clinical trial, where primary renal cell carcinomas were treated with 15 Gy of stereotactic body radiation therapy and then removed by nephrectomy 4 weeks afterward. To track tumor-enriched clonotypes, serial peripheral blood was sampled from radiation-treated patients at baseline and at 2 weeks and 4 weeks after SBRT. Every patient had renal cell carcinoma of clear cell pathology. The QIAamp DNA Blood Mini Kit (Qiagen) was used to prepare genomic DNA for TCR sequencing. The analyses included only samples that passed all quality control checks.

From the cysteine up to the phenylalanine, the CDR3 has a length of 15 residues. The only DNA kept is the CDR3, 45 bases in frame from the first base. CDR1 and CDR2 were assigned from the germline V gene as SGHDT and YYEEEE. V and J lose 2 bases and 0 bases, and a span of 11 bases separates them. The data stem from a study of radiation and T cells in renal cell carcinoma (dated by TCRdb to about 2020). A note on the overall study: A total of 50 to 55 samples underwent TCR beta sequencing, made up of some 26 tumors and about 27 peripheral blood samples. The final blood draw took place at 4 weeks after radiation, the same time as nephrectomy. Across all 50 or so samples, 4,016,671 unique CDR3 nucleotide sequences, encoding about 3,000,000 unique CDR3 amino acid sequences, were identified.

Summary of the overall study and its limitations: Top tumor clonotypes rose in blood from baseline to 2 weeks post-radiation, then contracted by 4 weeks, suggesting transient expansion of tumor-resident clones. Because the trial had a single-armed design, the trial could not examine how radiation dose or scheduling affected the TCR repertoire. Tracking of blood repertoire dynamics stopped at around 4 weeks after treatment, with no follow-up past that point. No pretreatment tumor biopsies were available, so the baseline intratumoral presence of clonotypes could not be determined.

TCR beta libraries were generated from genomic DNA with the immunoSEQ kit, following the manufacturer's recommendations. For library preparation, a first multiplex PCR was performed with proprietary primers, followed by a second PCR in which unique barcodes were added, and bead cleanups were performed after each round. A positive control reaction and a negative control reaction, both provided in the kit, were run with every batch of samples. The final libraries were assessed on an Agilent 4200 TapeStation D1000 ScreenTape, pooled by volume, and quantified by qPCR. Sequencing ran on an Illumina NextSeq500 with a MidOutput 150-cycle cartridge, using 156 Read1 and 15 Index1 cycles with kit custom primers. The pooled library was loaded at around 1 pM with about 20% PhiX control spiked in. On the study's bioinformatics: Vendor-processed data were analyzed in R, and a clonotype was defined as all T cells sharing the same CDR3 nucleotide sequence. For clone abundance analyses, frequencies were normalized to the 10,000 most abundant clones per sample. Public T cell clones, averaging fewer than five per sample, were removed before analysis. A difference in abundance of at least 32-fold between compartments was used to define tumor-enriched and baseline blood-enriched clonotypes. A beta-binomial differential abundance model was used to identify clonotypes that were expanded or contracted between blood time points. The Baroni-Urbani and Buser coefficient was used to measure tumor-blood repertoire similarity, and groups were compared with two-tailed Wilcoxon tests in R. Sourced from immuneACCESS, this table was stored by TCRdb with only in-frame sequences that have V and J called. A share of the clones is absent; for the studies checked, an unresolved V gene accounts for under half, and the remainder has no known explanation. V, J and clone size are those of that table, while D and trimming were read from the DNA. The sample records more than 60,000 clones, roughly 80% of which are singletons. The top ten clonotypes cover 2% to 3% of the sample.

Sequencing was performed on blood, taken from a patient whose treatment included radiotherapy and nephrectomy. The sequence links TRBV5-6 to TRBJ1-1, with the D gene not confidently named. This sequence was found in a woman aged 55-70 years with renal cell carcinoma. At the DNA level, the sequence is TGTGCCAGCAGCTTTTCCGGACGGGTGAACACTGAAGCTTTCTTT. This sequence encodes CASSFSGRVNTEAFF.